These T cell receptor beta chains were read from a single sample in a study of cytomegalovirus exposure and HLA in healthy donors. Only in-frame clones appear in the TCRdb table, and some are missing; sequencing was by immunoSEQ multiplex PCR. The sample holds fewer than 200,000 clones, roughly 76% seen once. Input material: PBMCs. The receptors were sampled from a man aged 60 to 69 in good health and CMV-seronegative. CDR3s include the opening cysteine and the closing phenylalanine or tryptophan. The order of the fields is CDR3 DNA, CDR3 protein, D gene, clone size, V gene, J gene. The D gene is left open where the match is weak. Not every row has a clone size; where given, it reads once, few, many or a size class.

TGTGCCACCAGCAGAGACTCTGGGCGAGGGGAGCTGTTTTTT,CATSRDSGRGELFF,-,-,TRBV15,TRBJ2-2
-,CASSTSVGGTVKTQYF,-,-,TRBV10-2,TRBJ2-5
TGCAGCGTTGAAAAGGGACAGGGGATATATGAGCAGTTCTTC,CSVEKGQGIYEQFF,TRBD1,-,TRBV29-1,TRBJ2-1
TGTGCCAGCAGATCGACAGAGACCGGGGAGCTGTTTTTT,CASRSTETGELFF,-,-,TRBV6-1,TRBJ2-2
TGTTCCAGCAGACCACGAGGACAGGGTGATATTGGGGCCAACGTCCTGACTTTC,CSSRPRGQGDIGANVLTF,TRBD1,few,TRBV7-9,TRBJ2-6
TGCGCCAGCAGCTTTTGGAGTCCGGGACAGGGAGCGTGGGATACGCAGTATTTT,CASSFWSPGQGAWDTQYF,TRBD1,-,TRBV5-1,TRBJ2-3
TGTGCCAGCTCCCAGAGACAGGGACCACTGATGAACACTGAAGCTTTCTTT,CASSQRQGPLMNTEAFF,TRBD1,-,TRBV18,TRBJ1-1
TGTGCCAGCAGCCTCGCCAGGGGTGTGAACACTGAAGCTTTCTTT,CASSLARGVNTEAFF,-,-,TRBV5-4,TRBJ1-1
TGTGCCAGTGCGAAACTAGCGGGCCTCAAGGACGAGCAGTACTTC,CASAKLAGLKDEQYF,TRBD2,few,TRBV19,TRBJ2-7
TGTGCCAGCACCGCAGATGACAGGGTACATGGCTACACCTTC,CASTADDRVHGYTF,TRBD1,-,TRBV28,TRBJ1-2
TGTGCCAGCAGCGCGTCCGGGACTAGCGGGAGGGATACGCAGTATTTT,CASSASGTSGRDTQYF,TRBD2,-,TRBV9,TRBJ2-3
TGCGCCCCTCAGGGGGCGGGGGGGACCGGGGAGCTGTTTTTT,CAPQGAGGTGELFF,-,-,TRBV10-1,TRBJ2-2
TGCGCCAGCAGCCAGCAAACTAGCGGCGAGACCCAGTACTTC,CASSQQTSGETQYF,TRBD2,medium-sized,TRBV4-3,TRBJ2-5
TGCAGCGTTGGAAGGGACAGGGTTACTGAAGCTTTCTTT,CSVGRDRVTEAFF,TRBD1,-,TRBV29-1,TRBJ1-1
TGTGCCAGCAGCCAGGAATATAATTCACCCCTCCACTTT,CASSQEYNSPLHF,-,-,TRBV28,TRBJ1-6
TGTGCCAGCAGCTTTCGAGGGGACAGTAACTATGGCTACACCTTC,CASSFRGDSNYGYTF,TRBD1,once,TRBV7-2,TRBJ1-2
TGTGCCAGCAGTTTTACCCTAGGGGGCGCGGGGGAGACCCAGTACTTC,CASSFTLGGAGETQYF,-,once,TRBV6-5,TRBJ2-5
TGTGCCAGCAGCTTACAGGGGACTAATGAAAAACTGTTTTTT,CASSLQGTNEKLFF,TRBD1,-,TRBV6-1,TRBJ1-4
TGCGCCAGCAGCCTCGGGACTAGCGGGAGTACAGATACGCAGTATTTT,CASSLGTSGSTDTQYF,TRBD2,-,TRBV4-3,TRBJ2-3
TGTTCCAGCAGCTCCTCTGCCACCCGATACTACTACGAGCAGTACTTC,CSSSSSATRYYYEQYF,-,-,TRBV7-9,TRBJ2-7
TGTGCCAGCAGTTTTACGACACCGGGACAGGGGGCGGGGGGCACTGAAGCTTTCTTT,CASSFTTPGQGAGGTEAFF,TRBD1,once,TRBV27,TRBJ1-1
TGTGCCTGGAGTGGAGGCGGGAGTAGGGAGCTGTTTTTT,CAWSGGGSRELFF,TRBD2,-,TRBV30,TRBJ2-2